These 30 T cell receptor beta chains were sequenced from one sample in a study of blood T cells in healthy people across ages. A second PCR, run for roughly 6 to 11 cycles, used a sample-barcoded 5' primer plus a J-beta primer mix. One entry per CDR3 protein, called by TCRdb with MiXCR from the 5' RACE reads. This table has roughly 1,000,000 distinct CDR3 sequences, roughly a quarter appearing once. This sample was also put to use in a study of T cells of mothers and their children.

The sequencing sample was made of blood. Receptors originate from a girl aged 2 to 10 in good health.

The table lists this clonotype with a few counts. The V call is TRBV4-1, the J call TRBJ1-2; D gene uncertain. Germline V gives CDR1 MGHRA, CDR2 YSYEKL. The V end lost 8 bases, the J end lost 4 bases, and 14 bases lay between the germline ends. This CDR3 is 13 amino acids long. Written as DNA, the CDR3 is TGCGCCAGCTCTTCGGGGATCGTCTATGGCTACACCTTC. Its translation is CASSSGIVYGYTF.

Points on this clonotype: Because it lacks the conserved phenylalanine or tryptophan at the end, this CDR3 is likely a read error. The chain has TRBV9 and TRBJ2-3; D unclear. This CDR3 region has 15 residues. V lost 6 bases to trimming and J lost 3 bases, with 17 bases between them. Germline V CDR1 and CDR2: SGDLS, YYNGEE. CDR3 amino acids: CASMPVYASTDTQYS. The CDR3 DNA follows: TGTGCCAGCATGCCAGTTTACGCTAGTACAGATACGCAGTATTCT.

The J gene is TRBJ2-2, the V gene TRBV19; 10 positions match TRBD1. With 5 bases clipped from V and 7 bases from J, the junction kept 10 bases outside the gene matches. Germline CDR1 LNHDA, CDR2 SQIVND (reference sequence). The CDR3 runs to 16 residues. The DNA for the CDR3 is TGTGCCAGTAGTCTCCTGACAGGGGGCGGCGGCGGGGAGCTGTTTTTT. Translated: CASSLLTGGGGGELFF.

V usage is TRBV2 and J usage is TRBJ1-2; perhaps TRBD1 as D (5 bases). The CDR3 extends over 12 amino acids. V was clipped by 7 bases and J by 6 bases, with 12 bases between them. The germline gives CDR1 SNHLY, CDR2 FYNNEI. For the CDR3, the DNA is TGTGCCAGCACCAGGGAGAGGGATGGCTACACCTTC. As protein: CASTRERDGYTF. The variable domain in full, completed from reference TRBV2 and TRBJ1-2, reads EPEVTQTPSHQVTQMGQEVILRCVPISNHLYFYWYRQILGQKVEFLVSFYNNEISEKSEIFDDQFSVERPDGSNFTLKIRSTKLEDSAMYFCASTRERDGYTFGSGTRLTVV.

The chain uses TRBV7-3 and TRBJ2-1, with 7 bases identical to TRBD2. Losses at the gene ends were 4 bases for V and 10 bases for J; bases not matched to a gene: 13. In germline, CDR1 is SGHTA, CDR2 FQGTGA. This CDR3 has 15 residues. CDR3 in DNA: TGTGCCAGCAGCTCCCCAGAGGACGCGGGGGACGAGCAGTTCTTC. The encoded protein is CASSSPEDAGDEQFF.

This clonotype appeared a few times. V and J are TRBV7-2 and TRBJ1-1, with D maybe TRBD1 (5 bases). V was clipped by 5 bases and J by 7 bases, with 17 bases between them. Germline V gene data show CDR1 as SGHTA and CDR2 as FQGNSA. The CDR3 runs 14 residues. The CDR3: CASSPDTPSIEAFF. Here the CDR3 DNA reads TGTGCCAGCAGCCCGGACACCCCATCGATTGAAGCTTTCTTT.

The CDR3 protein is CASSEGSGGLGETQYF. CDR3 coding DNA: TGTGCCAGCAGTGAAGGTAGCGGGGGCCTGGGGGAGACCCAGTACTTC. The chain is built from TRBV6-1 and TRBJ2-5; 9 positions match TRBD2. J was trimmed by 5 bases and V by 1 base; bases with no gene match: 8. This CDR3 has 16 residues. In germline, CDR1 is MNHNS, CDR2 SASEGT.

This clonotype was found a few times. The chain employs TRBV12-3 or TRBV12-4 and TRBJ1-2; D uncertain. This CDR3 has 15 residues. V lost 1 base to trimming and J lost 4 bases, with 13 bases between them. This CDR3 reads CASSLGTDALYGYTF. The CDR3 DNA reads as TGTGCCAGCAGTTTAGGGACCGACGCCCTCTATGGCTACACCTTC.

Here the CDR3 DNA reads TGTGCCAGCAGTTACTCGGGCGTGAGCACAGATACGCAGTATTTT. It specifies CASSYSGVSTDTQYF. The V gene is TRBV6-5, the J gene TRBJ2-3; no firm D call. Trimming shortened V by 0 bases and J by 0 bases, and 7 bases separated the two germline ends. This CDR3 is built from 15 residues. Looked up from germline, CDR1 is MNHEY and CDR2 is SVGAGI.

This clonotype has only a few counts. The V call is TRBV9, the J call TRBJ2-4, with D tentatively TRBD1 (5 bases). V was cut by 2 bases and J by 7 bases, with 16 bases left in between. The CDR3 runs to 15 residues. Germline V CDR1 and CDR2: SGDLS, YYNGEE. The CDR3 DNA reads as TGTGCCAGCAGCGTTCACCCAGGGTTAACGAACATTCAGTACTTC. As protein: CASSVHPGLTNIQYF.

The gene calls are TRBV9 and TRBJ2-2; 10 nucleotides align to TRBD1. Losses at the gene ends were 4 bases for V and 6 bases for J; bases not matched to a gene: 9. This CDR3 has 16 residues. Germline V gene data show CDR1 as SGDLS and CDR2 as YYNGEE. The CDR3 coding sequence is TGTGCCAGCAGCACGGGGACAGGGGTAATGGCCGGGGAGCTGTTTTTT. It yields the protein CASSTGTGVMAGELFF.

This clonotype was detected a few times. Written as DNA, the CDR3 is TGTGCCAGCAGCCAAAGAAGACAGATAGTAGGAGAGACCCAGTACTTC. This sequence encodes CASSQRRQIVGETQYF. The V gene is TRBV4-2, the J gene TRBJ2-5; tentative D call: TRBD1 (5 bases). V was shortened by 2 bases and J by 4 bases, with 17 bases between the two germline ends. The CDR3 runs to 16 residues. CDR1 is LGHNA, CDR2 YNFKEQ, per germline.

The chain combines TRBV5-1 with TRBJ2-5; D may match TRBD1 or TRBD2 (5 bases each). The V end lost 2 bases, the J end lost 2 bases, and 16 bases lay between the germline ends. CDR1 and CDR2 from the germline V gene are SGHRS and YFSETQ. CDR3 length equals 16 residues. In nucleotides, the CDR3 is TGCGCCAGCAGCTTACTTACCTCCGGGACGCAAGAGACCCAGTACTTC. Translation gives CASSLLTSGTQETQYF.

This clonotype was counted a few times. The gene calls are TRBV9 and TRBJ1-3, with 8 bases fitting TRBD1. CDR3 size: 14 residues. Germline CDR1 SGDLS, CDR2 YYNGEE. The trim removed 4 bases at V and 2 bases at J, leaving 2 bases unmatched. The CDR3 DNA reads TGTGCCAGCAGCTCGACAGGGGCTGGAAACACCATATATTTT. Translated: CASSSTGAGNTIYF.

The V call is TRBV4-1, the J call TRBJ2-5, with D possibly TRBD2 on 7 matching bases. The ends were cut back, 5 bases at V and 9 bases at J, with 22 bases in the middle. The CDR3 has 15 residues. CDR1 and CDR2 from the germline V gene are MGHRA and YSYEKL. CDR3 protein: CASSGDLAEGVAQYF. Here the CDR3 DNA reads TGCGCCAGCAGCGGAGACCTAGCGGAGGGGGTGGCCCAGTACTTC.

The J gene is TRBJ2-5, the V gene TRBV24-1; the match to TRBD1 covers 11 bases. The J call is in doubt because the DNA end fits TRBJ2-1 better. Germline values: CDR1 KGHDR, CDR2 SFDVKD. The CDR3 spans 15 residues. In DNA form, the CDR3 reads TGTGCCACCAGTGACCCGGGACAGGGGGTCAATGAGCAGTTCTTC. Protein product: CATSDPGQGVNEQFF.

This rearrangement joins TRBV5-1 to TRBJ1-3, with D possibly being TRBD1 (5 bases). V shed 4 bases and J shed 0 bases, with 11 bases lying between them. Germline lookup yields CDR1 SGHRS and CDR2 YFSETQ. The CDR3 is 15 residues long. CDR3 in amino acids: CASSAQGFSGNTIYF. In DNA, the CDR3 is TGCGCCAGCAGCGCCCAGGGTTTCTCTGGAAACACCATATATTTT. Full variable domain (rest looked up from reference TRBV5-1 and TRBJ1-3): KAGVTQTPRYLIKTRGQQVTLSCSPISGHRSVSWYQQTPGQGLQFLFEYFSETQRNKGNFPGRFSGRQFSNSRSEMNVSTLELGDSALYLCASSAQGFSGNTIYFGEGSWLTVV.

The V call is TRBV6-2 or TRBV6-3, the J call TRBJ2-1; D call uncertain. The V and J ends lost 7 bases and 0 bases respectively, with 13 bases between them. The germline V gene has CDR1 MNHEY and CDR2 SVGEGT. CDR3 length: 15 residues. The CDR3 DNA reads TGTGCCAGCACCGATAGGCGAAGCTCCTACAATGAGCAGTTCTTC. Its protein is CASTDRRSSYNEQFF.

CDR3 residues: CSVEGEGGELFF. CDR3 nucleotides: TGCAGCGTTGAAGGGGAAGGCGGGGAGCTGTTTTTT. The gene calls are TRBV29-1 and TRBJ2-2; D gene uncertain. V shed 1 base and J shed 7 bases, with 7 bases lying between them. The CDR3 covers 12 residues. Germline CDR1 SQVTM, CDR2 ANQGSEA.

The rearrangement links TRBV6-5 to TRBJ2-4; TRBD2 might be the D (7 bases). Germline lookup yields CDR1 MNHEY and CDR2 SVGAGI. Trimming stripped 6 bases from V and 1 base from J, with 13 bases between. The CDR3 loop spans 15 amino acids. The CDR3: CASRSGEGAKNIQYF. As DNA, the CDR3 is TGTGCCAGCAGGTCAGGGGAGGGGGCCAAAAACATTCAGTACTTC.

This clonotype was picked up a small number of times. CDR3 DNA: TGTGCCAGCAGCGCCGACAGGGGAAACGAGCAGTACTTC. The encoded protein is CASSADRGNEQYF. The chain is built from TRBV9 and TRBJ2-7; TRBD1 matches 8 bases. Germline V gene data show CDR1 as SGDLS and CDR2 as YYNGEE. The CDR3 extends over 13 amino acids. Trimming took 3 bases from V and 5 from J; bases not matched to a gene: 4.

This chain connects TRBV2 to TRBJ1-2, with unresolved D. V was clipped by 2 bases and J by 5 bases, with 18 bases between them. CDR3 length: 16 residues. Germline V lookup: CDR1 SNHLY, CDR2 FYNNEI. CDR3 sequence: CASSESLRARLYGYTF. CDR3 DNA: TGTGCCAGCAGTGAATCCCTGAGGGCGCGCTTGTATGGCTACACCTTC.

This clonotype turned up a few times. The rearrangement uses TRBV13 and TRBJ2-4; 9 positions match TRBD1. The CDR3 has 16 residues. Germline values: CDR1 PRHDT, CDR2 FYEKMQ (reference sequence). Germline trimming cut 5 bases from V and 1 base from J; bases unmatched to any gene: 6. CDR3 residues: CASSPTDRGAKNIQYF. CDR3 DNA: TGTGCCAGCAGCCCGACGGACAGGGGTGCCAAAAACATTCAGTACTTC.

The chain uses TRBV29-1 and TRBJ2-6; no firm D call. The CDR3 runs to 14 residues. The V end lost 5 bases, the J end lost 0 bases, and 8 bases lay between the germline ends. Germline values: CDR1 SQVTM, CDR2 ANQGSEA. CDR3 nucleotide sequence: TGCAGCGTTATTGACGGCTCTGGGGCCAACGTCCTGACTTTC. This codes for CSVIDGSGANVLTF.

The rearrangement links TRBV5-5 to TRBJ2-7, with no clear D. Germline values: CDR1 SGHKS, CDR2 YYEKEE (reference sequence). V was cut by 0 bases and J by 4 bases, with 14 bases left in between. This CDR3 spans 15 amino acids. The CDR3, as DNA: TGTGCCAGCAGCTTGGACAAAGAGCTTCCTTACGAGCAGTACTTC. Translating it yields CASSLDKELPYEQYF.

This clonotype was observed at least ten times. The chain recombines TRBV29-1 with TRBJ1-4, with 9 bases matching TRBD1. V shed 6 bases and J 5 bases; nucleotides not matched to a gene: 4. The CDR3 spans 13 residues. Germline CDR1 and CDR2: SQVTM and ANQGSEA. The CDR3 bases are TGCAGCGTCGGGGGGACAGGGAATGAAAAACTGTTTTTT. Protein product: CSVGGTGNEKLFF.

The sample holds a few counts of this clonotype. The CDR3 coding sequence is TGTGCTAGTGGCGGGGGAAACTACGAGCAGTACTTC. This sequence encodes CASGGGNYEQYF. V is TRBV12-5 and J is TRBJ2-5; possible D gene TRBD2, 6 bases. The end of the DNA fits TRBJ2-7 better, so the J call may be wrong. This CDR3 contains 12 residues. Per germline, CDR1 LGHNT and CDR2 FRNRAP.

This chain links TRBV10-2 with TRBJ2-2; no clear D gene. Germline V gene data show CDR1 as WSHSY and CDR2 as SAAADI. This CDR3 is built from 13 residues. With 7 bases removed from V and 1 base from J, the gap between germline ends came to 7 bases. This chain's CDR3 is CASIEENTGELFF. DNA of the CDR3: TGCGCCAGCATAGAGGAGAACACCGGGGAGCTGTTTTTT.

This chain connects TRBV29-1 to TRBJ1-2, with TRBD1 identical over 7 bases. The CDR3 length is 13 residues. Unmatched junction bases numbered 14, after V lost 4 bases and J lost 12 bases. Germline CDR1 SQVTM, CDR2 ANQGSEA. CDR3 sequence reads: CSVVDRDRGLDTF. The CDR3 DNA reads as TGCAGCGTTGTGGATCGGGACAGAGGGTTGGACACCTTC.

This clonotype has at least ten counts. This rearrangement joins TRBV9 to TRBJ2-7, with a weak D call TRBD2 (6 bases). Germline lookup yields CDR1 SGDLS and CDR2 YYNGEE. Trimming took 0 bases from V and 6 from J, leaving 10 bases between them. This CDR3 comprises 13 residues. The CDR3 region is CASSVDGSGEQYF. Written as DNA, the CDR3 is TGTGCCAGCAGCGTAGACGGGAGTGGCGAGCAGTACTTC.